This passage covers 19 T cell receptor beta chains from one sample sequenced in a study of cytomegalovirus exposure and HLA in healthy donors. The study ran its PCR with 60 Vbeta and 13 Jbeta primers. Assay used: immunoSEQ multiplex PCR; TCRdb lists only in-frame clones, some missing. Of 100,000 to 150,000 clones in the sample, under 90% are singletons; the top ten hold about 4%. Sequenced: PBMCs. The receptors come from a woman between 40 and 55 years old in good health and CMV-seronegative.

CDR3 in DNA: TGTGCCAGCAGTTTGGCTAGCGGGGTGAACAATGAGCAGTTCTTC. Amino acids: CASSLASGVNNEQFF. The chain has TRBV27 and TRBJ2-1; 9 bases map to TRBD2. The CDR3 sequence is 15 residues long. The V gene's germline CDR1 is MNHEY and CDR2 SMNVEV (reference sequence). The trim removed 3 bases at V and 5 bases at J, leaving 5 bases unmatched.

The chain uses TRBV13 and TRBJ2-7; TRBD1 matches 10 bases. The germline gives CDR1 PRHDT, CDR2 FYEKMQ (reference sequence). V gave up 4 bases and J gave up 7 bases; unmatched junction bases: 10. There are 15 residues in the CDR3. CDR3 amino acids: CASSYAGTGAREQYF. CDR3 DNA: TGTGCCAGCAGCTATGCCGGGACAGGGGCCCGTGAGCAGTACTTC. The whole variable domain, remainder taken from reference TRBV13 and TRBJ2-7, is AAGVIQSPRHLIKEKRETATLKCYPIPRHDTVYWYQQGPGQDPQFLISFYEKMQSDKGSIPDRFSAQQFSDYHSELNMSSLELGDSALYFCASSYAGTGAREQYFGPGTRLTVT.

This sequence joins TRBV5-1 and TRBJ1-1; D ambiguous. The CDR3 is made up of 13 amino acids. Germline-derived CDR1 and CDR2 are SGHRS and YFSETQ. V lost 0 bases to trimming and J lost 8 bases, with 11 bases between them. CDR3 sequence reads: CASSLGPPLEAFF. As DNA, the CDR3 is TGCGCCAGCAGCTTGGGTCCTCCTCTCGAAGCTTTCTTT. The full variable domain, completed using reference TRBV5-1 and TRBJ1-1, is KAGVTQTPRYLIKTRGQQVTLSCSPISGHRSVSWYQQTPGQGLQFLFEYFSETQRNKGNFPGRFSGRQFSNSRSEMNVSTLELGDSALYLCASSLGPPLEAFFGQGTRLTVV.

V and J are TRBV28 and TRBJ1-1; possibly TRBD1 for D (6 bases). Per the germline V gene, CDR1 is MDHEN and CDR2 is SYDVKM. The CDR3 runs 15 residues. Deletions cut 5 bases from V and 4 bases from J, with 17 bases between. The CDR3 DNA sequence: TGTGCCAGCAGTACTCAGGGGATGGACGGCACTGAAGCTTTCTTT. Translated, it gives CASSTQGMDGTEAFF.

This chain uses TRBV6-6 with TRBJ1-2; 8 positions agree with TRBD1. The CDR3 spans 12 residues. Germline V gene data show CDR1 as MNHNY and CDR2 as SVGAGI (reference sequence). J lost 7 bases, V lost 4 bases, and 2 bases had no gene match. CDR3 in DNA: TGTGCCAGCAGTTCAGGGACAGGTGGCTACACCTTC. Its translation: CASSSGTGGYTF.

The J gene is TRBJ2-7, the V gene TRBV27; 8 bases match TRBD2. The CDR3 has 14 amino acids. Germline V lookup: CDR1 MNHEY, CDR2 SMNVEV (reference sequence). Losses at the gene ends were 5 bases for V and 5 bases for J; bases not matched to a gene: 8. In DNA, the CDR3 is TGTGCCAGCAGTCTTTCGGGGGGGTCGGACGAGCAGTACTTC. It translates to CASSLSGGSDEQYF.

This clone occurred a few times. This chain links TRBV2 with TRBJ2-7, with TRBD1 identical over 9 bases. The CDR3 length is 15 residues. Germline lookup yields CDR1 SNHLY and CDR2 FYNNEI. V shed 3 bases and J 4 bases; nucleotides not matched to a gene: 7. CDR3 in amino acids: CASSDNRDRVYEQYF. For the CDR3, the DNA is TGTGCCAGCAGTGATAACCGGGACAGGGTATACGAGCAGTACTTC.

J is TRBJ2-3 and V is TRBV4-3; 12 bases fit TRBD2. Germline assignment: CDR1 LGHNA and CDR2 YSLEER. The CDR3 is 15 residues long. The V gene end was trimmed by 4 bases and the J gene end by 4 bases; junction bases not matched to a gene: 3. This CDR3 is CASSRGLAGSDTQYF. The CDR3 region has the DNA TGCGCCAGCAGCCGAGGACTAGCGGGGTCAGATACGCAGTATTTT.

This clone was observed a handful of times. The chain recombines TRBV29-1 with TRBJ2-3; tentatively, D is TRBD2 (6 bases). V was shortened by 7 bases and J by 4 bases, with 18 bases between the two germline ends. The CDR3 consists of 14 residues. Germline CDR1 reads SQVTM; CDR2 reads ANQGSEA. CDR3 sequence (DNA): TGCAGCGCCCGCGGAGGAGGGTTCGCAGATACGCAGTATTTT. Its translation: CSARGGGFADTQYF.

The chain employs TRBV4-3 and TRBJ2-7; the match to TRBD1 covers 7 bases. Germline CDR1 LGHNA, CDR2 YSLEER. The CDR3 contains 15 residues. Trimming cost V 1 base and J 7 bases; bases outside gene matches: 10. The CDR3 sequence is CASSQGTGHSGEQYF. In DNA form, the CDR3 reads TGCGCCAGCAGCCAAGGGACAGGCCATTCCGGAGAGCAGTACTTC.

The chain employs TRBV11-2 and TRBJ2-7, with D possibly being TRBD2 (6 bases). V lost 3 bases and J 5 bases, leaving 14 bases between the germline ends. CDR1 is SGHAT, CDR2 FQNNGV, per germline. CDR3 length: 14 amino acids. The CDR3 region is CASSFGFGGDEQYF. The CDR3 DNA is TGTGCCAGCAGCTTCGGTTTCGGGGGAGACGAGCAGTACTTC.

A word on this clone: Other DNA variants within this sample encode the same CDR3. The V call is TRBV5-1, the J call TRBJ2-5, with 7 positions matching TRBD1. The CDR3 length is 13 residues. CDR1 is SGHRS, CDR2 YFSETQ, per germline. V lost 0 bases, J lost 5 bases, and 1 base stayed unmatched. CDR3 nucleotide sequence: TGCGCCAGCAGCTTGGGAGGGGGCGAGACCCAGTACTTC. It yields the protein CASSLGGGETQYF.

The CDR3 bases are TGTGCCAGTAGCCGGGCAGGGTATGGCTACACCTTC. This gives the protein CASSRAGYGYTF. The J gene is TRBJ1-2, the V gene TRBV19; D is perhaps TRBD1 (5 bases). The CDR3 covers 12 residues. Trimming took 6 bases from V and 5 from J, leaving 10 bases between them. Germline loops: CDR1 LNHDA, CDR2 SQIVND (reference sequence). Full variable domain (remainder filled in from reference TRBV19 and TRBJ1-2): DGGITQSPKYLFRKEGQNVTLSCEQNLNHDAMYWYRQDPGQGLRLIYYSQIVNDFQKGDIAEGYSVSREKKESFPLTVTSAQKNPTAFYLCASSRAGYGYTFGSGTRLTVV.

Only a few counts were recorded for this clone. The chain is built from TRBV6-5 and TRBJ2-6; D perhaps matches TRBD1 (5 bases). From germline, CDR1 is MNHEY and CDR2 SVGAGI. The CDR3 has 15 residues. Trimming stripped 5 bases from V and 0 bases from J, with 8 bases between. CDR3 sequence reads: CASSPTGSGANVLTF. In DNA, the CDR3 is TGTGCCAGCAGTCCTACAGGCTCTGGGGCCAACGTCCTGACTTTC.

V is TRBV19 and J is TRBJ1-5; D not certain. Trimming stripped 11 bases from V and 5 bases from J, with 19 bases between. Germline loops: CDR1 LNHDA, CDR2 SQIVND (reference sequence). This CDR3 spans 14 amino acids. The DNA of the CDR3 is TGTGCCTGTTCCTCCGGGTTTTGGGATCAGCCCCAGCATTTT. The encoded protein is CACSSGFWDQPQHF.

This clone was seen a few times. The J gene is TRBJ1-6, the V gene TRBV9, with D perhaps TRBD1 (5 bases). V lost 3 bases and J lost 14, with 15 bases in between. Germline values: CDR1 SGDLS, CDR2 YYNGEE. CDR3 size: 13 residues. CDR3 in DNA: TGTGCCAGCAGCGAGGGGTACCGAGAGGCCCTCCACTTT. It encodes CASSEGYREALHF.

The CDR3 protein is CASSLGSTGPKLWYF. CDR3 sequence (DNA): TGTGCCAGCAGCTTGGGTAGCACTGGCCCTAAACTTTGGTACTTC. J is TRBJ2-4 and V is TRBV7-9; D is uncertain. This CDR3 contains 15 residues. V was cut by 3 bases and J by 15 bases, with 24 bases left in between. The germline V gene has CDR1 SEHNR and CDR2 FQNEAQ (reference sequence). Full variable domain (remainder filled in from reference TRBV7-9 and TRBJ2-4): DTGVSQNPRHKITKRGQNVTFRCDPISEHNRLYWYRQTLGQGPEFLTYFQNEAQLEKSRLLSDRFSAERPKGSFSTLEIQRTEQGDSAMYLCASSLGSTGPKLWYFGAGTRLSVL.

The V and J genes are TRBV5-6 and TRBJ2-7; the D gene is possibly TRBD2 (6 bases). Per the germline V gene, CDR1 is SGHDT and CDR2 is YYEEEE. Trimming shortened V by 1 base and J by 3 bases, and 11 bases separated the two germline ends. There are 14 residues in the CDR3. The CDR3 sequence: CASSLSPGDYEQYF. The CDR3 bases are TGTGCCAGCAGCTTGTCACCGGGAGACTACGAGCAGTACTTC.

The chain uses TRBV6-1 and TRBJ1-1, with D maybe TRBD1 (6 bases). CDR1 is MNHNS and CDR2 is SASEGT in the germline V gene. The CDR3 spans 15 residues. V was trimmed by 4 bases and J by 4 bases, leaving 16 bases between them. This CDR3 is CASSALTGVVTEAFF. DNA of the CDR3: TGTGCCAGCAGTGCCCTGACAGGTGTGGTCACTGAAGCTTTCTTT.